The T cell receptor (beta chain) under discussion was sequenced for a study of T cell responses to AZD1222 COVID-19 vaccine. Some clones are missing from TCRdb's copy, which holds only in-frame ones; the method was immunoSEQ multiplex PCR. The data hold roughly 150,000 clones, with 88% observed a single time. Germline values: CDR1 SGHDT, CDR2 YYEEEE. This CDR3 contains 16 residues. V shed 5 bases and J shed 1 base, with 18 bases lying between them. The source of this sequence is an adult who had recovered from COVID-19. Sample: peripheral blood, taken after recovery from COVID-19. This sequence joins TRBV5-6 and TRBJ1-2; D call uncertain. The CDR3 coding sequence is TGTGCCAGCAGGAAGAGATGGACCCCAGATAACTATGGCTACACCTTC. Its protein product is CASRKRWTPDNYGYTF.